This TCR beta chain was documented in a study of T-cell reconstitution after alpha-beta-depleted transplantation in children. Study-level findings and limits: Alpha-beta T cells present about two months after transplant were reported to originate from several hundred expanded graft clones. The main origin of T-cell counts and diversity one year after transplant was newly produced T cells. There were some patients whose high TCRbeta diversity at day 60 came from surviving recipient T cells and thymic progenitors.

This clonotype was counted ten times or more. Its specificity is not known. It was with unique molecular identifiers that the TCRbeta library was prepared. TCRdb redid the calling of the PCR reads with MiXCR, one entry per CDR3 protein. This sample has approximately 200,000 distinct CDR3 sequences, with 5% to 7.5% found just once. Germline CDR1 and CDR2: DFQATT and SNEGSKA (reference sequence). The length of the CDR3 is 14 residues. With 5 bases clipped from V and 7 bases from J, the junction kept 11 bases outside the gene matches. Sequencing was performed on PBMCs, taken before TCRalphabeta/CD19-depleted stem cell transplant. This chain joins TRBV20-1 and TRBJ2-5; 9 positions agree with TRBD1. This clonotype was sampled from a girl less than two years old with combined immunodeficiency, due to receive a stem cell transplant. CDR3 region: CSAHPGQGTRTQYF. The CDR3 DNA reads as TGCAGTGCTCACCCGGGACAGGGAACGAGGACCCAGTACTTC.